The 11 T cell receptor beta chains listed next were all sequenced from one sample in a study of CD8 T cells in Susac syndrome. Random hexamers served to reverse transcribe roughly 0.45 to 1 ug RNA. From the immunoSEQ multiplex PCR reads, TCRdb called clonotypes with MiXCR, one entry per CDR3 protein. The sample holds about 400,000 distinct CDR3 sequences; more than 80% are singletons and the top ten take approximately 0.12%. Sequencing input: CD8+ T cells from PBMCs. The receptors here all came from a human donor with multiple sclerosis.

This clonotype was counted only a few times. The chain links TRBV10-3 to TRBJ2-7; 9 bases fit TRBD1. CDR1 and CDR2 from the germline V gene are ENHRY and SYGVKD. J was trimmed by 0 bases and V by 6 bases; bases with no gene match: 9. This CDR3 comprises 16 residues. This CDR3 reads CAISAGQGIASYEQYF. DNA for the CDR3: TGTGCCATCAGCGCGGGACAGGGAATCGCCTCCTACGAGCAGTACTTC.

V gene TRBV4-1 combines with J gene TRBJ1-6; TRBD1 matches at 12 bases. The CDR3 loop spans 17 amino acids. With V trimmed by 0 bases and J by 6 bases, 3 bases remained unmatched. Germline CDR1 is MGHRA and CDR2 is YSYEKL. The CDR3: CASSQEGQGAVNSPLHF. The CDR3 DNA follows: TGCGCCAGCAGCCAAGAGGGACAGGGGGCTGTTAATTCACCCCTCCACTTT.

The gene calls are TRBV11-2 and TRBJ2-3; 13 bases are a match to TRBD2. The V gene's germline CDR1 is SGHAT and CDR2 FQNNGV. V trimming: 3 bases; J trimming: 3 bases; junction bases outside the gene matches: 3. The CDR3 extends over 16 amino acids. CDR3 sequence: CASSLGTSGETDTQYF. The CDR3 DNA reads TGTGCCAGCAGCTTGGGGACTAGCGGGGAAACAGATACGCAGTATTTT. Based on the CDR3 plus reference TRBV11-2 and TRBJ2-3, the full variable domain is EAGVAQSPRYKIIEKRQSVAFWCNPISGHATLYWYQQILGQGPKLLIQFQNNGVVDDSQLPKDRFSAERLKGVDSTLKIQPAKLEDSAVYLCASSLGTSGETDTQYFGPGTRLTVL.

This clonotype occurred once. The chain uses TRBV28 and TRBJ2-6; no reliable D call. Germline CDR1 MDHEN, CDR2 SYDVKM. Trimming removed 7 bases from V and 0 bases from J, with 10 bases in between. This CDR3 is built from 15 residues. The CDR3 nucleotides read TGTGCCAGCATGCACTTTTCCTCTGGGGCCAACGTCCTGACTTTC. This encodes CASMHFSSGANVLTF. Based on the CDR3 plus reference TRBV28 and TRBJ2-6, the full variable domain is DVKVTQSSRYLVKRTGEKVFLECVQDMDHENMFWYRQDPGLGLRLIYFSYDVKMKEKGDIPEGYSVSREKKERFSLILESASTNQTSMYLCASMHFSSGANVLTFGAGSRLTVL.

V is TRBV20-1 and J is TRBJ2-7; 10 bases fit TRBD2. The CDR3 consists of 14 residues. Germline CDR1 reads DFQATT; CDR2 reads SNEGSKA (reference sequence). J lost 2 bases, V lost 3 bases, and 4 bases had no gene match. The CDR3 nucleotides read TGCAGTGCTAGTCCTAGCGGGAGCACCTACGAGCAGTACTTC. Translated, it gives CSASPSGSTYEQYF.

V and J are TRBV7-8 and TRBJ1-2, with a possible D match to TRBD1 (6 bases). The CDR3 sequence is 13 residues long. Trimming stripped 3 bases from V and 4 bases from J, with 9 bases between. Germline assignment: CDR1 SGHVS and CDR2 FQNEAQ. The DNA of the CDR3 is TGTGCCAGCAGCTTGGGGGGCCTCTATGGCTACACCTTC. Encoded protein: CASSLGGLYGYTF.

The V call is TRBV28, the J call TRBJ2-1; TRBD1 aligns across 7 bases. This CDR3 has 13 amino acids. CDR1 and CDR2 from the germline V gene are MDHEN and SYDVKM. DNA for the CDR3: TGTGCTTCGGCAGGGGGAGCCTACAATGAGCAGTTCTTC. It is translated as CASAGGAYNEQFF.

This chain joins TRBV10-3 and TRBJ2-7, with D possibly being TRBD1 (7 bases). The CDR3 loop spans 16 amino acids. CDR1 is ENHRY and CDR2 is SYGVKD in the germline V gene. Trimming removed 2 bases from V and 2 bases from J, with 16 bases in between. The CDR3 sequence is CAISEPGTGEAYEQYF. The CDR3 DNA sequence: TGTGCCATCAGTGAGCCGGGAACAGGGGAGGCCTACGAGCAGTACTTC.

This chain connects TRBV6-1 to TRBJ1-4, with D possibly matching TRBD1 (5 bases). The CDR3 loop spans 13 amino acids. The germline CDR1 and CDR2 sequences are MNHNS and SASEGT. The V end was cut by 6 bases, the J end by 8 bases, with 13 bases between. CDR3 residues: CASRMGWGEKLFF. DNA of the CDR3: TGTGCCAGCAGGATGGGATGGGGGGAAAAACTGTTTTTT.

The table lists this clonotype with a count of one. The rearrangement uses TRBV20-1 and TRBJ2-7, with 9 bases identical to TRBD1. Trimming took 4 bases from V and 1 from J; bases not matched to a gene: 5. CDR1 is DFQATT and CDR2 is SNEGSKA in the germline V gene (reference sequence). This CDR3 has 14 residues. The DNA of the CDR3 is TGCAGTGCTACTGACAGGGGGGCATCCTACGAGCAGTACTTC. It translates to CSATDRGASYEQYF.

The chain combines TRBV6-5 with TRBJ2-3; D not certain. From germline, CDR1 is MNHEY and CDR2 SVGAGI. The CDR3 length is 14 residues. With 5 bases removed from V and 1 base from J, the gap between germline ends came to 10 bases. CDR3: CASSSGLGTDTQYF. The DNA for the CDR3 is TGTGCCAGCAGTAGTGGCTTAGGCACAGATACGCAGTATTTT.